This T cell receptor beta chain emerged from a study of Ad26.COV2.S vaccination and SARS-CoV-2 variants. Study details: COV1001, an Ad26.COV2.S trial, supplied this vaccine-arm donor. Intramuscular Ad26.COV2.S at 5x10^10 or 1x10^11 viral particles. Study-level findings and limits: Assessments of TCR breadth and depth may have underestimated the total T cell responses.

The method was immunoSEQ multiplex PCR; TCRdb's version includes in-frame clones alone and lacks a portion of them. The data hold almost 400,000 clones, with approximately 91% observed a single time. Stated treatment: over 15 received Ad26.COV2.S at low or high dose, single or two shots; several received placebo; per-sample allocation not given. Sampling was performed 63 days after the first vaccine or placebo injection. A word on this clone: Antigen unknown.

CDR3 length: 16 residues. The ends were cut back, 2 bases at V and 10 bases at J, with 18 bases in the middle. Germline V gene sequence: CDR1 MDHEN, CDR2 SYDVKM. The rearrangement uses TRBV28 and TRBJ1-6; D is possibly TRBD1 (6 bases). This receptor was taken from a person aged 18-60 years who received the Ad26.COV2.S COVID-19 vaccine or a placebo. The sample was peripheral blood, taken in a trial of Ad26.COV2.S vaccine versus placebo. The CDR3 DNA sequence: TGTGCCAGCAGTTTAGGCGGCTCAGGGGTCCGGTCACCCCTCCACTTT. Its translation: CASSLGGSGVRSPLHF.